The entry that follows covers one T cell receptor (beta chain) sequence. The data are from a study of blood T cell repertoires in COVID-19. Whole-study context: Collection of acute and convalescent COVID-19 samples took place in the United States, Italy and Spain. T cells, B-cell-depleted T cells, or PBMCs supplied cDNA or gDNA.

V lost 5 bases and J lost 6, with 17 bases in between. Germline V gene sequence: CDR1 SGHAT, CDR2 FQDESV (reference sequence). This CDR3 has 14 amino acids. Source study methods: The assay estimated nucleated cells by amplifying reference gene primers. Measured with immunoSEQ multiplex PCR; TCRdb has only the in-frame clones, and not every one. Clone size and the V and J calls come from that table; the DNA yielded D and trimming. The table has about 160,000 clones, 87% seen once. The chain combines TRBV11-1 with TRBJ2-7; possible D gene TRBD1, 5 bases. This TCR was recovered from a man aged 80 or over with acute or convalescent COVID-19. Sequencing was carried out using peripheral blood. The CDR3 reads CASSPDSFTAEQYF. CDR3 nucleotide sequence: TGTGCCAGCAGCCCCGACAGCTTCACAGCCGAGCAGTACTTC.